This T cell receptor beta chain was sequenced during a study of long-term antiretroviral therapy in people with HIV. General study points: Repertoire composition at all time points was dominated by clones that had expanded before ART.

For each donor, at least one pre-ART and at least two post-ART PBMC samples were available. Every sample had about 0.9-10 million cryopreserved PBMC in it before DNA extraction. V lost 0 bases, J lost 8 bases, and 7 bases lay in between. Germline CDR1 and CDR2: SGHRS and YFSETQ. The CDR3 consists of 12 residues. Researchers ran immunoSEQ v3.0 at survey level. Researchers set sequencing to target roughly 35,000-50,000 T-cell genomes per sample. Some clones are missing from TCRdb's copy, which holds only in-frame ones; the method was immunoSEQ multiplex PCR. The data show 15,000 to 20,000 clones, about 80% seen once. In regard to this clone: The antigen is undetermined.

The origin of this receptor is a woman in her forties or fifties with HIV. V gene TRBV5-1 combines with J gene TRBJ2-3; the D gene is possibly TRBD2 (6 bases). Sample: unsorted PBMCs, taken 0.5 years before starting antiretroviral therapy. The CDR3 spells CASSLDGSTQYF. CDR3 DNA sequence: TGCGCCAGCAGCTTGGACGGGAGTACGCAGTATTTT.